The T cell receptor beta chain under discussion was sequenced for a study of blood T cell repertoires in COVID-19. Study summary: There were acute and convalescent COVID-19 samples, and they came from the United States, Italy and Spain. From T cells, B-cell-depleted T cells, or PBMCs came the material, which was cDNA or gDNA.

The germline gives CDR1 ENHRY, CDR2 SYGVKD. This CDR3 has 16 amino acids. The trim removed 2 bases at V and 4 bases at J, leaving 8 bases unmatched. Original processing methods: How many nucleated cells were present was estimated from reference gene primer amplification. Generated by immunoSEQ multiplex PCR, the TCRdb table keeps only in-frame clones and is missing some. D and trimming were read from the DNA, whereas the V and J calls and clone size are those reported in that table. The sample holds over 95,000 clones, around 84% seen once. The sample consisted of peripheral blood. This receptor was identified in a woman aged 55 to 70 with acute or convalescent COVID-19. The chain recombines TRBV10-3 with TRBJ1-5; 7 positions agree with TRBD1. Here the CDR3 reads CAISEGYRGENQPQHF. The CDR3, as DNA: TGTGCCATCAGTGAGGGATACAGGGGCGAGAATCAGCCCCAGCATTTT.